Described below is a single T cell receptor beta chain sequence and its context. Its specificity is unknown. The CDR3 consists of 14 residues. Between the trimmed V and J ends, which lost 0 bases and 4 bases, there was a span of 9 bases. Germline V gives CDR1 KGHSH, CDR2 LQKENI. The repertoire was sequenced with immunoSEQ multiplex PCR; TCRdb's copy has only in-frame clones and lacks some. The repertoire holds tens of thousands of clones, with approximately 80% as singletons. The data are from a study of T cell responses to AZD1222 COVID-19 vaccine. Overall study context: It was second doses at about 4 or about 12 weeks that were pooled.

Study outcomes and limitations: Nearly half of spike-specific TCRs reportedly target variant regions that are unmutated in the B.1.351 and B.1.1.7 variants. Researchers report vaccine-associated CD4 TCRs spanning spike, with dominance at 160-218 and 743-854.

This clonotype originated in an adult in good health. V gene TRBV18 combines with J gene TRBJ2-5, with unresolved D. Specimen: peripheral blood, collected on day 0 of AZD1222 vaccination. CDR3 residues: CASSPPFGSETQYF. CDR3 nucleotides: TGTGCCAGCTCACCACCGTTCGGGTCAGAGACCCAGTACTTC.